This T cell receptor beta chain emerged from a study of blood T cell repertoires in COVID-19. At the level of the study: The analysed material was cDNA or gDNA that came from T cells, B-cell-depleted T cells, or PBMCs.

Enrollees, roughly 18 to 89 years old, lived in 24 US areas. In the 2 weeks before study entry, exposed participants met a COVID-19 case, which was PCR-confirmed or clinician-diagnosed. How the authors handled the data: Amplifying reference gene primers gave estimates of nucleated cell counts. Only in-frame clones appear in the TCRdb table, and some are missing; sequencing was by immunoSEQ multiplex PCR. V and J calls and clone size are copied from that table; D and trimming were computed from the DNA. The sample lists about 300,000 clones; over 85% were seen once. The CDR3 contains 15 residues. Germline loops: CDR1 MNHNS, CDR2 SASEGT. V was shortened by 2 bases and J by 2 bases, with 13 bases between the two germline ends.

The sequence derives from a woman between 50 and 59 years old who had been exposed to COVID-19. Material: PBMCs or T cells enriched from blood (not recorded which). The chain joins TRBV6-1 to TRBJ2-7; tentatively, D is TRBD1 (5 bases). CDR3 amino acids: CASSESAARAYEQYF. The CDR3 DNA reads as TGTGCCAGCAGTGAATCCGCAGCCAGGGCCTACGAGCAGTACTTC.